This T cell receptor (beta chain) was captured in a study of cytomegalovirus exposure and HLA in healthy donors. Study observations and caveats: About 87% or about 30% of the time was how often most TCR beta V segments were productive, according to an earlier analysis. CMV serostatus was the only immune exposure information that was available.

Trimming shortened V by 4 bases and J by 1 base, and 9 bases separated the two germline ends. Germline loops: CDR1 SGHRS, CDR2 YFSETQ. This CDR3 region has 13 residues. Turning to this clone: Antigen unknown.

Both 60 Vbeta primers and 13 Jbeta primers went into the PCR. Repertoires were generated with immunoSEQ multiplex PCR, while TCRdb's copy carries only in-frame clones and drops some. This sample carries roughly 200,000 clones, roughly 79% of them seen once, and the ten largest clones take under 2%. This TCR came from a man aged 30 to 45 in good health and CMV-seronegative. The chain joins TRBV5-1 to TRBJ2-7; D is unclear. Source material: PBMCs. CDR3 sequence reads: CASSPTESYEQYF. DNA for the CDR3: TGCGCCAGCAGCCCGACGGAGTCCTACGAGCAGTACTTC.